Following are 25 T cell receptor beta chains from one sample sequenced in a study of blood T cell repertoires in COVID-19. Method: immunoSEQ multiplex PCR; TCRdb's copy keeps in-frame clones and lacks some. The sample holds about 670,000 clones, around 89% seen once. The material sequenced was peripheral blood. The receptors were sampled from a young woman with acute or convalescent COVID-19.

The sample holds a few counts of this clone. Different DNA sequences within this sample yield the same CDR3. The V call is TRBV18, the J call TRBJ1-1; the D is unclear. Trimming left V 3 bases short and J 3 bases short, with 5 bases between. Germline V CDR1 and CDR2: KGHSH, LQKENI. This CDR3 comprises 12 residues. The CDR3 spells CASSPSDTEAFF. CDR3 coding DNA: TGTGCCAGCTCACCTTCAGACACTGAAGCTTTCTTT.

A few counts support this clone. V usage is TRBV6-5 and J usage is TRBJ2-1; 12 bases agree with TRBD2. Germline CDR1 MNHEY, CDR2 SVGAGI. V shed 8 bases and J 5 bases; nucleotides not matched to a gene: 4. CDR3 length: 14 residues. The CDR3 sequence is CASPSGGDHNEQFF. CDR3 sequence (DNA): TGTGCCAGCCCTAGCGGGGGGGACCACAATGAGCAGTTCTTC.

The rearrangement links TRBV29-1 to TRBJ2-3; D gene unclear. Trimming shortened V by 4 bases and J by 1 base, and 18 bases separated the two germline ends. The germline V gene has CDR1 SQVTM and CDR2 ANQGSEA. The CDR3 covers 16 residues. The CDR3 DNA follows: TGCAGCGTTGGGCCTGTCGGCAGGTCGCGCACAGATACGCAGTATTTT. Residues: CSVGPVGRSRTDTQYF.

The J gene is TRBJ1-5, the V gene TRBV30; 8 nucleotides align to TRBD1. Looked up from germline, CDR1 is GTSNPN and CDR2 is SVGIG (reference sequence). Trimming took 3 bases from V and 3 from J; bases not matched to a gene: 7. This CDR3 region has 15 residues. Here the CDR3 DNA reads TGTGCCTGGAGCTTAGGACAGGGAGCCAATCAGCCCCAGCATTTT. Translation: CAWSLGQGANQPQHF. Full variable domain (missing parts from reference TRBV30 and TRBJ1-5): SQTIHQWPATLVQPVGSPLSLECTVEGTSNPNLYWYRQAAGRGLQLLFYSVGIGQISSEVPQNLSASRPQDRQFILSSKKLLLSDSGFYLCAWSLGQGANQPQHFGDGTRLSIL.

The sample holds a few counts of this clone. This chain connects TRBV5-1 to TRBJ1-2, with TRBD1 matching over 9 bases. From germline, CDR1 is SGHRS and CDR2 YFSETQ. The CDR3 has 15 residues. Trimming removed 4 bases from V and 5 bases from J; junction bases left unmatched: 9. CDR3 DNA: TGCGCCAGCAGCCCGGACAGGGGAACGACTTATGGCTACACCTTC. The encoded protein is CASSPDRGTTYGYTF.

This sequence joins TRBV13 and TRBJ1-5; D uncertain. CDR3 length: 13 amino acids. The V gene's germline CDR1 is PRHDT and CDR2 FYEKMQ (reference sequence). V lost 4 bases and J lost 2, with 6 bases in between. The CDR3 region has the DNA TGTGCCAGCAGCTCCCGGGGCAATCAGCCCCAGCATTTT. This encodes CASSSRGNQPQHF.

The gene calls are TRBV4-1 and TRBJ1-2; D unresolved. The ends were cut back, 4 bases at V and 7 bases at J, with 13 bases in the middle. The CDR3 is made up of 13 amino acids. Looked up from germline, CDR1 is MGHRA and CDR2 is YSYEKL. DNA of the CDR3: TGCGCCAGCAGCCCTCCGGTCGGGGTTGGCTACACCTTC. This encodes CASSPPVGVGYTF.

The chain is built from TRBV10-1 and TRBJ1-5, with D perhaps matching TRBD1 (6 bases). The CDR3 spans 14 residues. V was shortened by 7 bases and J by 0 bases, with 10 bases between the two germline ends. The germline gives CDR1 WNHNN, CDR2 SYGVQD (reference sequence). CDR3 region: CASKDRYSNQPQHF. CDR3 nucleotide sequence: TGCGCCAGCAAGGACAGATATAGCAATCAGCCCCAGCATTTT.

The V call is TRBV27, the J call TRBJ2-7; no reliable D call. V lost 2 bases and J lost 0, with 14 bases in between. This CDR3 contains 16 residues. Germline assignment: CDR1 MNHEY and CDR2 SMNVEV (reference sequence). The CDR3: CASSLISSQSSYEQYF. The CDR3 DNA reads as TGTGCCAGCAGTTTAATCTCGAGTCAAAGCTCCTACGAGCAGTACTTC.

The chain is built from TRBV2 and TRBJ2-4, with 7 bases aligning to TRBD1. Germline loops: CDR1 SNHLY, CDR2 FYNNEI. V lost 5 bases and J lost 5; bases outside the gene matches: 9. This CDR3 has 15 amino acids. The CDR3 here is CASSSPGTVENIQYF. CDR3 bases: TGTGCCAGCAGTTCCCCCGGGACAGTAGAAAACATTCAGTACTTC.

This chain connects TRBV6-6 to TRBJ2-1; D might be TRBD2 (5 bases). The ends were cut back, 0 bases at V and 10 bases at J, with 10 bases in the middle. Germline V gives CDR1 MNHNY, CDR2 SVGAGI (reference sequence). The length of the CDR3 is 13 residues. The CDR3 DNA sequence: TGTGCCAGCAGTTACTCAACGTGGAGGGAGCAGTTCTTC. Its translation: CASSYSTWREQFF.

CDR3 DNA: TGTGCCAGCAGCCTCCGGGACGGGAGGAGAACAGATACGCAGTATTTT. This gives the protein CASSLRDGRRTDTQYF. The chain carries TRBV7-9 and TRBJ2-3, with 7 bases that match TRBD2. Trimming at V came to 5 bases and at J to 3 bases, leaving 11 bases not matched to a gene. CDR1 is SEHNR and CDR2 is FQNEAQ in the germline V gene (reference sequence). The CDR3 totals 16 residues.

This chain links TRBV4-3 with TRBJ1-6; 10 bases fit TRBD1. V shed 1 base and J 8 bases; nucleotides not matched to a gene: 5. Germline assignment: CDR1 LGHNA and CDR2 YSLEER. CDR3 length: 16 residues. The CDR3 region is CASSQARGTGDSPLHF. Here the CDR3 DNA reads TGCGCCAGCAGCCAAGCCCGGGGGACAGGGGATTCACCCCTCCACTTT.

V usage is TRBV29-1 and J usage is TRBJ1-2; 7 bases map to TRBD1. The CDR3 has 11 amino acids. After removal of 2 bases from V and 8 bases from J, the junction contained 2 bases not matched to a gene. CDR1 is SQVTM, CDR2 ANQGSEA, per germline. The CDR3 reads CSVETGAGYTF. CDR3 nucleotides: TGCAGCGTTGAAACAGGGGCCGGCTACACCTTC.

The chain carries TRBV19 and TRBJ1-5; D is unresolved. The CDR3 covers 14 residues. Germline V CDR1 and CDR2: LNHDA, SQIVND (reference sequence). The V end lost 9 bases, the J end lost 6 bases, and 18 bases lay between the germline ends. CDR3 in DNA: TGTGCCAGCCGCCTCGCGACGGGTTCTCAGCCCCAGCATTTT. Its protein is CASRLATGSQPQHF.

The V and J genes are TRBV4-2 and TRBJ2-1, with 7 bases aligning to TRBD2. The CDR3 spans 14 residues. Germline assignment: CDR1 LGHNA and CDR2 YNFKEQ. Trimming took 1 base from V and 5 from J; bases not matched to a gene: 2. The CDR3 nucleotides read TGTGCCAGCAGCCAAGGAGGGAGGGACAATGAGCAGTTCTTC. It yields the protein CASSQGGRDNEQFF.

V gene TRBV5-1 combines with J gene TRBJ1-3; D is ambiguous. Germline-derived CDR1 and CDR2 are SGHRS and YFSETQ. The length of the CDR3 is 16 residues. Trimming took off 6 bases at V and 4 bases at J, with 20 bases between the two ends. The CDR3 loop is CASTQTVVVMGNTIYF. CDR3 nucleotide sequence: TGCGCCAGCACCCAAACGGTGGTGGTAATGGGAAACACCATATATTTT.

CDR3 DNA: TGCAGCCCCTCGACAGTCACTGAAGCTTTCTTT. Protein product: CSPSTVTEAFF. The chain couples TRBV29-1 to TRBJ1-1; a possible D gene is TRBD1 (5 bases). The CDR3 is made up of 11 amino acids. Between the trimmed V and J ends, which lost 8 bases and 4 bases, there was a span of 11 bases. Per germline, CDR1 SQVTM and CDR2 ANQGSEA.

The chain has TRBV29-1 and TRBJ2-5, with 7 bases aligning to TRBD2. Germline values: CDR1 SQVTM, CDR2 ANQGSEA. The CDR3 is 12 amino acids. The V segment lost 5 bases and the J segment 1 base; nucleotides outside the gene matches: 1. CDR3 protein: CSVWTSQETQYF. The CDR3 DNA reads TGCAGCGTTTGGACTAGCCAAGAGACCCAGTACTTC.

This clone was recorded once. The chain joins TRBV29-1 to TRBJ1-2; 7 bases are a match to TRBD1. The germline gives CDR1 SQVTM, CDR2 ANQGSEA. CDR3 size: 13 residues. V shed 5 bases and J 7 bases; nucleotides not matched to a gene: 10. The CDR3 reads CSVPLPGQPGYTF. Here the CDR3 DNA reads TGCAGCGTTCCCCTGCCGGGACAGCCTGGCTACACCTTC.

This clone was picked up one time. The chain links TRBV4-2 to TRBJ2-3; 12 bases are a match to TRBD2. Per germline, CDR1 LGHNA and CDR2 YNFKEQ. V trimming: 2 bases; J trimming: 1 base; junction bases outside the gene matches: 1. This CDR3 has 16 amino acids. Written as DNA, the CDR3 is TGTGCCAGCAGCCAAAGGACTAGCGGGGGCACAGATACGCAGTATTTT. Encoded protein: CASSQRTSGGTDTQYF.

V is TRBV27 and J is TRBJ2-4, with D perhaps TRBD1 (8 bases). The CDR3 is made up of 13 amino acids. The germline V gene encodes CDR1 MNHEY and CDR2 SMNVEV (reference sequence). V dropped 5 bases and J dropped 10 bases, with 15 bases sitting between them. CDR3 DNA sequence: TGTGCCAGCAGTCGAACAGGGGGGGAGATTCAGTACTTC. This sequence encodes CASSRTGGEIQYF.

V is TRBV10-2 and J is TRBJ2-4, with 7 bases lining up with TRBD1. After removal of 5 bases from V and 10 bases from J, the junction contained 8 bases not matched to a gene. The germline CDR1 and CDR2 sequences are WSHSY and SAAADI. The CDR3 extends over 13 amino acids. CDR3 coding DNA: TGCGCCAGCAGTCTCCGGGACAGTTATATTCAGTACTTC. Amino acids: CASSLRDSYIQYF.

This clone was counted once. The chain combines TRBV6-6 with TRBJ2-3; 8 nucleotides align to TRBD2. The CDR3 is 13 amino acids. The J segment lost 2 bases and the V segment lost 8 bases, leaving 3 bases of the junction unmatched. The germline V gene has CDR1 MNHNY and CDR2 SVGAGI (reference sequence). CDR3 loop: CASRGGHTDTQYF. The DNA of the CDR3 is TGTGCCAGCCGGGGGGGCCACACAGATACGCAGTATTTT.

The rearrangement links TRBV9 to TRBJ1-3; D uncertain. Germline V CDR1 and CDR2: SGDLS, YYNGEE. With 3 bases removed from V and 0 bases from J, the gap between germline ends came to 10 bases. The CDR3 has 15 amino acids. For the CDR3, the DNA is TGTGCCAGCAGCGGGAGAGGGAGCTCTGGAAACACCATATATTTT. It specifies CASSGRGSSGNTIYF.